A single sample gave rise to the 3 T cell receptor beta chains below, sequenced in a study of blood T cell repertoires in COVID-19 (dated by TCRdb to between 2020 and 2021). Libraries came from the immunoSEQ multiplex PCR assay. TCRdb took over this immuneACCESS table, retaining in-frame rearrangements with V and J assigned. Such tables are incomplete; in checked studies, under half of the missing clones stem from an unresolved V gene, and the remainder is unexplained. The sample records more than 300,000 clones, 92% of which are singletons. About a fifth of the sample is held by the ten biggest clonotypes. The sequencing sample was made of PBMCs or T cells enriched from blood (not recorded which). Receptors were obtained from a woman younger than 45 who had recovered from COVID-19.

This sequence joins TRBV29-1 and TRBJ2-2; 7 positions agree with TRBD2. Germline values: CDR1 SQVTM, CDR2 ANQGSEA. CDR3 size: 16 residues. V was clipped by 1 base and J by 8 bases; unmatched bases: 13. The CDR3 loop is CSVEGGNGLGSGELFF. CDR3 DNA sequence: TGCAGCGTTGAAGGAGGGAACGGACTAGGGTCTGGGGAGCTGTTTTTT.

This clone has ten or more counts. The V and J genes are TRBV27 and TRBJ2-7; TRBD1 might be the D (6 bases). Trimming cost V 3 bases and J 6 bases, with 15 bases left between them. The CDR3 totals 14 residues. Germline V gives CDR1 MNHEY, CDR2 SMNVEV (reference sequence). CDR3 residues: CASSFGRGSFEQYF. Written as DNA, the CDR3 is TGTGCCAGCAGTTTTGGCAGGGGAAGTTTCGAGCAGTACTTC.

The genes are TRBV28 and TRBJ2-1, with a weak D call TRBD1 (5 bases). The CDR3 extends over 15 amino acids. Germline-derived CDR1 and CDR2 are MDHEN and SYDVKM. Trimming pared 3 bases from V and 7 bases from J, leaving 16 bases between. The CDR3 loop reads CASSFSVQGWNEQFF. The CDR3 nucleotides are TGTGCCAGCAGTTTCTCGGTTCAGGGATGGAATGAGCAGTTCTTC.